A selection of T cell receptor beta chains follows, all from one sample in a study of T cell responses to AZD1222 COVID-19 vaccine. Assay: immunoSEQ multiplex PCR; the TCRdb copy retains only in-frame clones and omits some. Here the sample spans some 86,000 clones, approximately 82% being singletons. The sample here was peripheral blood, taken on day 0 of AZD1222 vaccination. The origin of the receptors is an adult in good health. Both conserved end residues are part of each CDR3. Each record gives: D gene, clone size, J gene, V gene, CDR3 protein, CDR3 DNA. The D gene is left open where the match is weak. A clone size is listed for some rows: how often the clone was seen (once, few, many), or a class if it is expanded.

D: TRBD2
size: many
J: TRBJ2-2
V: TRBV28
CDR3: CASRPTSGNTGELFF
DNA: TGTGCCAGCAGACCAACTAGCGGCAACACCGGGGAGCTGTTTTTT

D: -
size: few
J: TRBJ1-2
V: TRBV30
CDR3: CAWSMSDYGYTF
DNA: TGTGCCTGGAGTATGAGCGACTATGGCTACACCTTC

D: TRBD1
size: -
J: TRBJ1-4
V: TRBV5-4
CDR3: CASSFSGTAYEKLFF
DNA: TGTGCCAGCAGCTTTTCCGGGACAGCCTATGAAAAACTGTTTTTT

D: -
size: once
J: TRBJ1-2
V: TRBV6-1
CDR3: CASSEAPGSSYGYTF
DNA: TGTGCCAGCAGTGAAGCGCCGGGCAGTTCCTATGGCTACACCTTC

D: TRBD2
size: -
J: TRBJ2-7
V: TRBV7-2
CDR3: CASSSTSGRIPSYEQYF
DNA: TGTGCCAGCAGCTCGACTAGCGGGAGGATCCCTTCCTACGAGCAGTACTTC

D: -
size: -
J: TRBJ1-5
V: TRBV11-3
CDR3: CASSLVTGLRDQPQHF
DNA: TGTGCCAGCAGCTTAGTTACAGGCCTAAGGGATCAGCCCCAGCATTTT

D: TRBD2
size: -
J: TRBJ2-1
V: TRBV7-2
CDR3: CASRAAGLSYNEQFF
DNA: TGTGCCAGCAGGGCAGCGGGACTGTCCTACAATGAGCAGTTCTTC

D: TRBD1
size: -
J: TRBJ2-7
V: TRBV15
CDR3: CATSRGQGAGEQYF
DNA: TGTGCCACCAGCAGGGGACAGGGGGCCGGGGAGCAGTACTTC

D: TRBD2
size: -
J: TRBJ2-1
V: TRBV11-2
CDR3: CASHLLAGDNEQFF
DNA: TGTGCCAGCCATCTACTAGCGGGAGACAATGAGCAGTTCTTC

D: TRBD1
size: -
J: TRBJ2-3
V: TRBV24-1
CDR3: CATSDPTGADTQYF
DNA: TGTGCCACCAGTGATCCCACAGGGGCAGATACGCAGTATTTT

D: TRBD1
size: -
J: TRBJ1-3
V: TRBV7-2
CDR3: CASSAGRGSGNTIYF
DNA: TGTGCCAGCAGCGCTGGCAGGGGGAGTGGAAACACCATATATTTT

D: -
size: -
J: TRBJ1-5
V: TRBV27
CDR3: CASSPYGGRSNQPQHF
DNA: TGTGCCAGCAGCCCGTACGGGGGCAGAAGCAATCAGCCCCAGCATTTT

D: -
size: -
J: TRBJ2-7
V: TRBV11-2
CDR3: CASSLGAQNYEQYF
DNA: TGTGCCAGCAGCTTGGGGGCCCAGAATTACGAGCAGTACTTC

D: TRBD1
size: -
J: TRBJ1-5
V: TRBV5-5
CDR3: CASSPLPQTGGDNQPQHF
DNA: TGTGCCAGCAGCCCACTCCCGCAGACAGGGGGTGACAATCAGCCCCAGCATTTT

D: -
size: -
J: TRBJ2-3
V: TRBV10-3
CDR3: CAIKLGLNTDTQYF
DNA: TGTGCCATCAAGTTAGGACTCAACACAGATACGCAGTATTTT

D: -
size: -
J: TRBJ2-7
V: TRBV29-1
CDR3: CSVRLNTAGEQYF
DNA: TGCAGCGTGCGCTTAAACACCGCGGGCGAGCAGTACTTC

D: TRBD2
size: -
J: TRBJ2-7
V: TRBV6-5
CDR3: CASSTPGGYEQYF
DNA: TGTGCCAGTTCCACCCCGGGGGGCTACGAGCAGTACTTC

D: TRBD1
size: -
J: TRBJ2-1
V: TRBV19
CDR3: CASSPGQGFTYNEQFF
DNA: TGTGCCAGTAGTCCGGGACAGGGGTTTACCTACAATGAGCAGTTCTTC

D: TRBD2
size: -
J: TRBJ2-3
V: TRBV18
CDR3: CASSPRLAGTTDTQYF
DNA: TGTGCCAGCTCACCAAGACTAGCGGGAACCACAGATACGCAGTATTTT

D: TRBD2
size: -
J: TRBJ2-7
V: TRBV2
CDR3: CASSGLAGGQGGEQYF
DNA: TGTGCCAGCAGCGGACTAGCGGGAGGCCAAGGCGGCGAGCAGTACTTC

D: -
size: -
J: TRBJ2-1
V: TRBV7-2
CDR3: CASSSERTVNEQFF
DNA: TGTGCCAGCAGCTCCGAAAGGACTGTCAATGAGCAGTTCTTC

D: TRBD2
size: -
J: TRBJ2-3
V: TRBV28
CDR3: CASSFGVAGSRQYF
DNA: TGTGCCAGCAGTTTTGGAGTAGCGGGCTCTAGGCAGTATTTT

D: -
size: -
J: TRBJ2-7
V: TRBV6-5
CDR3: CASSLWGGEQYF
DNA: TGTGCCAGCAGTTTATGGGGTGGCGAGCAGTACTTC

D: TRBD2
size: few
J: TRBJ2-7
V: TRBV4-1
CDR3: CASSRRTSGPSYEQYF
DNA: TGCGCCAGCAGCCGAAGGACTAGCGGCCCCTCCTACGAGCAGTACTTC

D: -
size: -
J: TRBJ2-3
V: TRBV4-3
CDR3: CASSHFTGDTQYF
DNA: TGCGCCAGCAGCCACTTCACAGGGGATACGCAGTATTTT

D: -
size: -
J: TRBJ1-2
V: TRBV28
CDR3: CASSLPYSGYTF
DNA: TGTGCCAGCAGTTTACCCTACTCTGGCTACACCTTC

D: TRBD1
size: -
J: TRBJ2-7
V: TRBV30
CDR3: CAWGQAYEQYF
DNA: TGTGCCTGGGGACAGGCCTACGAGCAGTACTTC

D: TRBD1
size: few
J: TRBJ2-7
V: TRBV19
CDR3: CASSFGDSRYEQYF
DNA: TGTGCCAGTAGTTTCGGGGACAGCAGGTACGAGCAGTACTTC

D: -
size: -
J: TRBJ2-7
V: TRBV7-9
CDR3: CASAGNSYEQYF
DNA: TGTGCCAGCGCAGGCAACTCCTACGAGCAGTACTTC

D: TRBD2
size: -
J: TRBJ2-7
V: TRBV5-6
CDR3: CASSLRSGRGEQYF
DNA: TGTGCCAGCAGCTTGAGGAGCGGGAGGGGCGAGCAGTACTTC

D: TRBD2
size: -
J: TRBJ2-5
V: TRBV6-5
CDR3: CASTSSGSSETQYF
DNA: TGTGCCAGCACCAGTAGCGGGAGCTCAGAGACCCAGTACTTC

D: -
size: -
J: TRBJ2-1
V: TRBV18
CDR3: CASSSRDPFYNEQFF
DNA: TGTGCCAGCTCCTCTCGGGACCCATTCTACAATGAGCAGTTCTTC

D: -
size: -
J: TRBJ2-1
V: TRBV19
CDR3: CASSIGGRLNEQFF
DNA: TGTGCCAGTAGTATCGGAGGACGGCTTAATGAGCAGTTCTTC

D: -
size: once
J: TRBJ1-5
V: TRBV19
CDR3: CASSSPIGNQPQHF
DNA: TGTGCCAGTAGCTCTCCTATCGGCAATCAGCCCCAGCATTTT